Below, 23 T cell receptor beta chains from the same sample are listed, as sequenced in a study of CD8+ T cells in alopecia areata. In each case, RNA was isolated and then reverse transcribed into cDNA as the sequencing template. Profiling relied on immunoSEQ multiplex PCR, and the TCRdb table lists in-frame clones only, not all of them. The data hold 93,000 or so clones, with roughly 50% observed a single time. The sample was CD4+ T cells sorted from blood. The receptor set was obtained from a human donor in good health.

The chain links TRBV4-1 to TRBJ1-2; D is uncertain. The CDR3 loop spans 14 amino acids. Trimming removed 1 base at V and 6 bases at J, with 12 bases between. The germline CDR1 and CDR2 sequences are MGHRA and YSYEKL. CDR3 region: CASSQARLGDGYTF. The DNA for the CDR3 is TGCGCCAGCAGCCAAGCGAGACTTGGGGATGGCTACACCTTC.

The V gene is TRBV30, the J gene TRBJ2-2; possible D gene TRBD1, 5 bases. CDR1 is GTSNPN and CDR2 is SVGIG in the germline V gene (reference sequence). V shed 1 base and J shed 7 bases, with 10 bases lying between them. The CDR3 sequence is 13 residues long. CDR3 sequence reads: CAWSANRGGELFF. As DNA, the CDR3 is TGTGCCTGGAGTGCCAATAGGGGCGGGGAGCTGTTTTTT.

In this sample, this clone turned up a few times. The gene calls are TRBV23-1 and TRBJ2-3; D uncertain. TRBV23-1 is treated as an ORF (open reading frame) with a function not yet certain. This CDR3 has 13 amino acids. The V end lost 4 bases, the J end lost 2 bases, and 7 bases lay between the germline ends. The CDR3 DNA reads TGCGCCAGCAGTCGCAGCACCACAGATACGCAGTATTTT. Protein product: CASSRSTTDTQYF.

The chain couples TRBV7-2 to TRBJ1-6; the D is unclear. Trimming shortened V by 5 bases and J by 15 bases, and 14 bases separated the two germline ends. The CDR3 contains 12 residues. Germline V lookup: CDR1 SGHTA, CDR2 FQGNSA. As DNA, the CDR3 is TGTGCCAGCAGCCCAAGAACTCCGCACCTCCACTTT. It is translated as CASSPRTPHLHF.

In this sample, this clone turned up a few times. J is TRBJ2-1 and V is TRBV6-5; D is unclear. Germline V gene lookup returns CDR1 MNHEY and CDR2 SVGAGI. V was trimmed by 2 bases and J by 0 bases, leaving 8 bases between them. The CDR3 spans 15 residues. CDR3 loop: CASSYHPSSYNEQFF. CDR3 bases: TGTGCCAGCAGTTACCACCCGAGCTCCTACAATGAGCAGTTCTTC.

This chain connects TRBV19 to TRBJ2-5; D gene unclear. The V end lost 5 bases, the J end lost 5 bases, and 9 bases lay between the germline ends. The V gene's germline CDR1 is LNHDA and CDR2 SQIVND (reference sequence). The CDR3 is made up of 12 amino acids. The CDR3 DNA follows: TGTGCCAGTAGTCTTTCCGGGGAGACCCAGTACTTC. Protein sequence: CASSLSGETQYF.

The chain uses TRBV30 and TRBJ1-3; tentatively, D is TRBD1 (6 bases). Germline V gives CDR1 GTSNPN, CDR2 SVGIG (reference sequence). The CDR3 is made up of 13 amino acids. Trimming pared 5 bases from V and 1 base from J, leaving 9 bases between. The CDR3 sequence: CAWDRSSGNTIYF. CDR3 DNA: TGTGCCTGGGACAGGAGTTCTGGAAACACCATATATTTT. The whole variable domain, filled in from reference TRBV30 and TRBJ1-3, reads SQTIHQWPATLVQPVGSPLSLECTVEGTSNPNLYWYRQAAGRGLQLLFYSVGIGQISSEVPQNLSASRPQDRQFILSSKKLLLSDSGFYLCAWDRSSGNTIYFGEGSWLTVV.

The CDR3 region is CASSQGLLTYEQYF. The DNA of the CDR3 is TGTGCCAGCAGCCAAGGTCTACTTACCTACGAGCAGTACTTC. The genes are TRBV4-2 and TRBJ2-7; no firm D call. V lost 1 base and J lost 2, with 9 bases in between. This CDR3 comprises 14 residues. Germline V gene sequence: CDR1 LGHNA, CDR2 YNFKEQ.

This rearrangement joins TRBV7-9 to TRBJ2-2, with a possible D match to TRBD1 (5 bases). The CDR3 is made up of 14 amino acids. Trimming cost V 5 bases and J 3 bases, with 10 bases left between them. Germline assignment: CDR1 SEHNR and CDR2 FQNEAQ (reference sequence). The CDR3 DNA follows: TGTGCCAGCAGCCCTGGCAGGGACACCGGGGAGCTGTTTTTT. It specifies CASSPGRDTGELFF.

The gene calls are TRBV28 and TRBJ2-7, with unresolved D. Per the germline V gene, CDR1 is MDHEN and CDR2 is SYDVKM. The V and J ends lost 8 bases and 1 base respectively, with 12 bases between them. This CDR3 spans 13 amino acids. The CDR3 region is CASLSEDSYEQYF. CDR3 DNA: TGTGCCAGCCTCTCTGAGGATTCCTACGAGCAGTACTTC.

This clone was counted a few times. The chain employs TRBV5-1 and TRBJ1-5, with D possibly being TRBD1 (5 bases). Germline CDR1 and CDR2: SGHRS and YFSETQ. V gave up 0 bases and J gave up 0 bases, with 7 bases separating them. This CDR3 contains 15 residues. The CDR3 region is CASSLAGYSNQPQHF. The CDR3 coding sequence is TGCGCCAGCAGCTTGGCAGGGTATAGCAATCAGCCCCAGCATTTT.

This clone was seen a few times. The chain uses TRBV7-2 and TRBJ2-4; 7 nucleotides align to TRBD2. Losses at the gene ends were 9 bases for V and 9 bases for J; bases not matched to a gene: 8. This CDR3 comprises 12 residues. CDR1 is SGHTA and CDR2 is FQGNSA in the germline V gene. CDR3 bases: TGTGCCAGTAGGGCGGGAGTAGGCATTCAGTACTTC. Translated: CASRAGVGIQYF.

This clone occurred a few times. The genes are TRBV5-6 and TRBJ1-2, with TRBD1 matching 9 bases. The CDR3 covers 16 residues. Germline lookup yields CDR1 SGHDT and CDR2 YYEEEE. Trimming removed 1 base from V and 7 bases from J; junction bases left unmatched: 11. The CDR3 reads CASSLSRRTGDSGYTF. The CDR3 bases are TGTGCCAGCAGCTTGTCCCGGCGGACAGGGGATAGTGGCTACACCTTC.

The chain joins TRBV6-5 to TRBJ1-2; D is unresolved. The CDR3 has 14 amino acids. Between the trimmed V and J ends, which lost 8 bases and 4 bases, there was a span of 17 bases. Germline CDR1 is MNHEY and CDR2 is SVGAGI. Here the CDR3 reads CASWGLGFGYGYTF. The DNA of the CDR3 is TGTGCCAGCTGGGGTTTGGGTTTCGGCTATGGCTACACCTTC.

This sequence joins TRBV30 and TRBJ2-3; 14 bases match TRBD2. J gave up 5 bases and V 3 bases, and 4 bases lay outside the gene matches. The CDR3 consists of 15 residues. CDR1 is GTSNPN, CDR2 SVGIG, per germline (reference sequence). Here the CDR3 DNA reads TGTGCCTGGAGCCCCGGGACTAGCGGGGGAGATACGCAGTATTTT. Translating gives CAWSPGTSGGDTQYF.

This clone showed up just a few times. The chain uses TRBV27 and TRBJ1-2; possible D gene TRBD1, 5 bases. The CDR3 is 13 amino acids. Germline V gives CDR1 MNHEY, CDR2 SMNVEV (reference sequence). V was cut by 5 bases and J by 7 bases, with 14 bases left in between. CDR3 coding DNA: TGTGCCAGCAGTAGGGGTAATGGACCTGGCTACACCTTC. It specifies CASSRGNGPGYTF.

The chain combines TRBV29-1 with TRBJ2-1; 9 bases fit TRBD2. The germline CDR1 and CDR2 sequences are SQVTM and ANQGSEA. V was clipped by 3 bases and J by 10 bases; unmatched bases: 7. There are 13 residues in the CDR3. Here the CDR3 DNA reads TGCAGCGTTGATTCGGCGGGGGGGCTAGAGCAGTTCTTC. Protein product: CSVDSAGGLEQFF.

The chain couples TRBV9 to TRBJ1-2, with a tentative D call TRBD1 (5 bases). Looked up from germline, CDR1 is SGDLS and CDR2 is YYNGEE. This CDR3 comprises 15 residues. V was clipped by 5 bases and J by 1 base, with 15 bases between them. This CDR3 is CASRGDGGFNYGYTF. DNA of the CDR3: TGTGCCAGCAGGGGAGATGGGGGATTTAACTATGGCTACACCTTC.

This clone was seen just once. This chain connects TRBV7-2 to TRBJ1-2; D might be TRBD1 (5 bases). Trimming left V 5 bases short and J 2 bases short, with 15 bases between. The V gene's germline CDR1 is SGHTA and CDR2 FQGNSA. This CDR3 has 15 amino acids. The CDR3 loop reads CASSRGEGLNYGYTF. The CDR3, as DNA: TGTGCCAGCAGCCGAGGGGAGGGTTTGAACTATGGCTACACCTTC.

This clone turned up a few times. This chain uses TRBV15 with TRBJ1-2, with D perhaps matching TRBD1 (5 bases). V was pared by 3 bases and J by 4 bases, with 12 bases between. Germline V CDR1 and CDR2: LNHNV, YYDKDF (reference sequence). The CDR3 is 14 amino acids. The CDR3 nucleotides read TGTGCCACCAGCAGGGATAGGGGCGGCTATGGCTACACCTTC. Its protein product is CATSRDRGGYGYTF.

This CDR3 is CASSIDLSGSTDTQYF. The CDR3 nucleotides read TGTGCCAGTAGTATAGATCTATCCGGAAGCACAGATACGCAGTATTTT. The chain uses TRBV19 and TRBJ2-3; D unclear. Germline assignment: CDR1 LNHDA and CDR2 SQIVND (reference sequence). The CDR3 has 16 residues. The ends were cut back, 0 bases at V and 0 bases at J, with 10 bases in the middle.

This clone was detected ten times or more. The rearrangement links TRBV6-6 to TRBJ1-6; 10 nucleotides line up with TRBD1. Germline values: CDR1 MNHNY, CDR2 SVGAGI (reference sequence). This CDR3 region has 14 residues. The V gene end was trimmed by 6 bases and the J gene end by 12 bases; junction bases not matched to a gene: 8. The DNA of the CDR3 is TGTGCCAGCAGCTGGGACAGGGGTGATAAACCCCTCCACTTT. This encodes CASSWDRGDKPLHF.

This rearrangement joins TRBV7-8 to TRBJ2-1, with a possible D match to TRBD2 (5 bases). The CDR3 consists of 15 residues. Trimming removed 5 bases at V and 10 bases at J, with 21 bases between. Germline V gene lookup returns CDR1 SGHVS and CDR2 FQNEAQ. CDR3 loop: CASSRRTASTGEQFF. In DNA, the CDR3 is TGTGCCAGCAGCCGTCGGACTGCTTCAACGGGGGAGCAGTTCTTC.